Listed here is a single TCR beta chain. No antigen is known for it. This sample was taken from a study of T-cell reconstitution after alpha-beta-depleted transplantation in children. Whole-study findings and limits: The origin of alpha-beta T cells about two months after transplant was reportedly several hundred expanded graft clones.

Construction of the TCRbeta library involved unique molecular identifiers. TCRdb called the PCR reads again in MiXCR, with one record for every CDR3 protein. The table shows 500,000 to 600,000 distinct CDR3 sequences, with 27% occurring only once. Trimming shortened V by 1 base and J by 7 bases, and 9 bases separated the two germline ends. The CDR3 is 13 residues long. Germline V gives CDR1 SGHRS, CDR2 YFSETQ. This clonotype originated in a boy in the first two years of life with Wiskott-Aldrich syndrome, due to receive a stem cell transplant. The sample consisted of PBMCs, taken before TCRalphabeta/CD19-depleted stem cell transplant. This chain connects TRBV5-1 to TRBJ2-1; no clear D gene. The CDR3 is CASSLLLGNEQFF. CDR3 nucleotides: TGCGCCAGCAGCTTGCTTTTGGGTAATGAGCAGTTCTTC. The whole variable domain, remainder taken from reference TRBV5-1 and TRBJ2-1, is KAGVTQTPRYLIKTRGQQVTLSCSPISGHRSVSWYQQTPGQGLQFLFEYFSETQRNKGNFPGRFSGRQFSNSRSEMNVSTLELGDSALYLCASSLLLGNEQFFGPGTRLTVL.